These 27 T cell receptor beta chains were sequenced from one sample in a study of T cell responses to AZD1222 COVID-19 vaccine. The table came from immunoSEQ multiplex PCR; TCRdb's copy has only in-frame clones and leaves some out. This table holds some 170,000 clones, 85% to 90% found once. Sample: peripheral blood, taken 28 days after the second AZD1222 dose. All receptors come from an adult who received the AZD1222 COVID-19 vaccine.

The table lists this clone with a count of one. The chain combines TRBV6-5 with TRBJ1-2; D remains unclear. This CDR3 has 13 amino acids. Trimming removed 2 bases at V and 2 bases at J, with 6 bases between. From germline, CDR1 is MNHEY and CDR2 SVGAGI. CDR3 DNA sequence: TGTGCCAGCAGTTACGGGCGGAACTATGGCTACACCTTC. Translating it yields CASSYGRNYGYTF.

DNA of the CDR3: TGTGCCAGCACCAGGGGGAGCAACTATGGCTACACCTTC. Translating gives CASTRGSNYGYTF. The chain recombines TRBV6-5 with TRBJ1-2; TRBD1 agrees at 7 bases. Per the germline V gene, CDR1 is MNHEY and CDR2 is SVGAGI. The CDR3 totals 13 residues. The V gene end was trimmed by 7 bases and the J gene end by 2 bases; junction bases not matched to a gene: 4.

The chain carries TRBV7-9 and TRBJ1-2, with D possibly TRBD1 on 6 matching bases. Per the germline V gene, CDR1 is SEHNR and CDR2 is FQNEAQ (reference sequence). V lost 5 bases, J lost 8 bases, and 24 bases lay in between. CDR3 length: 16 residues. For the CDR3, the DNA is TGTGCCAGCAGCACAGGGACGGTTGTCGGTTTGGGGGGCTACACCTTC. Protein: CASSTGTVVGLGGYTF.

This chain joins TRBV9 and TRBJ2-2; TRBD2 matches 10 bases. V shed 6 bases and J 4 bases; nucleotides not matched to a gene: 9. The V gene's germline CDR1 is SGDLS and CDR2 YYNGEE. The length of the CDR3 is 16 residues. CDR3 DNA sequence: TGTGCCAGCACCAGTTTAGCGGGGGGAGGCACCGGGGAGCTGTTTTTT. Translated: CASTSLAGGGTGELFF.

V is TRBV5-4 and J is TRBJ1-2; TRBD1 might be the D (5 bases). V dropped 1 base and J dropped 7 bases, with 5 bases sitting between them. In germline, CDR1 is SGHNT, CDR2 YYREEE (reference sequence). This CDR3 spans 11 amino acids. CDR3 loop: CASSLRGGYTF. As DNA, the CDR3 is TGTGCCAGCAGCTTGAGGGGTGGCTACACCTTC.

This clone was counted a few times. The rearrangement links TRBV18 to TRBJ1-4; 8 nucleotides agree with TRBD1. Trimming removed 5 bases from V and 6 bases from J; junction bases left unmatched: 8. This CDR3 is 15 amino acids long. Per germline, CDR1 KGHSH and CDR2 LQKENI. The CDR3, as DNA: TGTGCCAGCTCATCCTTCAGGGGGCGAGATGAAAAACTGTTTTTT. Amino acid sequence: CASSSFRGRDEKLFF.

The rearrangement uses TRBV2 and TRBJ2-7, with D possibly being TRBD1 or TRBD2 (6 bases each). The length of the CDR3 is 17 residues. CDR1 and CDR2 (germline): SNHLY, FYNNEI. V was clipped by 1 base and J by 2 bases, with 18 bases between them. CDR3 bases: TGTGCCAGCAGTGAAGAGGTGGGGGGCCTGGCTACCTACGAGCAGTACTTC. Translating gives CASSEEVGGLATYEQYF. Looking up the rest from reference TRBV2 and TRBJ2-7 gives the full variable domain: EPEVTQTPSHQVTQMGQEVILRCVPISNHLYFYWYRQILGQKVEFLVSFYNNEISEKSEIFDDQFSVERPDGSNFTLKIRSTKLEDSAMYFCASSEEVGGLATYEQYFGPGTRLTVT.

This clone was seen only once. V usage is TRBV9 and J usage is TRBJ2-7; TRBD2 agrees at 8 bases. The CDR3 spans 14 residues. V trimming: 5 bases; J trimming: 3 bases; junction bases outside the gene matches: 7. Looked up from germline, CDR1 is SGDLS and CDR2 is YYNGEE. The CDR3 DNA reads TGTGCCAGCAGTACTGTAGCGGGGAACTACGAGCAGTACTTC. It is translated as CASSTVAGNYEQYF.

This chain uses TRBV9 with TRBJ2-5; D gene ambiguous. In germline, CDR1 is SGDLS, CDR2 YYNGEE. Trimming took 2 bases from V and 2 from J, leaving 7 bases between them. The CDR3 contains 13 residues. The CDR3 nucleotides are TGTGCCAGCAGCGTGCACCTTCAAGAGACCCAGTACTTC. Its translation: CASSVHLQETQYF.

In DNA form, the CDR3 reads TGTGCCAGCAGCCTACGACAGGGGCTGTTTGGGTCACCCCTCCACTTT. Its protein product is CASSLRQGLFGSPLHF. This sequence joins TRBV6-2 or TRBV6-3 and TRBJ1-6; 8 bases are a match to TRBD1. The CDR3 has 16 amino acids. Germline V gene lookup returns CDR1 MNHEY and CDR2 SVGEGT. V lost 6 bases and J lost 10; bases outside the gene matches: 14.

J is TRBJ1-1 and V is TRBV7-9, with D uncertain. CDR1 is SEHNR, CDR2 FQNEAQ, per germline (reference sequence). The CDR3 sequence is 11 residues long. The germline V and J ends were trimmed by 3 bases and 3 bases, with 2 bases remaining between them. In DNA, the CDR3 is TGTGCCAGCAGCTTGGACACTGAAGCTTTCTTT. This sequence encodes CASSLDTEAFF.

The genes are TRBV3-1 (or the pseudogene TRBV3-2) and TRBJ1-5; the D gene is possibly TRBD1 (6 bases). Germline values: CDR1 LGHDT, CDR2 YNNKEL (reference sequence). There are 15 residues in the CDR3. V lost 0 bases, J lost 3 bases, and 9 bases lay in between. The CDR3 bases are TGTGCCAGCAGCCAAGAGGGGGGCTTCAATCAGCCCCAGCATTTT. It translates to CASSQEGGFNQPQHF.

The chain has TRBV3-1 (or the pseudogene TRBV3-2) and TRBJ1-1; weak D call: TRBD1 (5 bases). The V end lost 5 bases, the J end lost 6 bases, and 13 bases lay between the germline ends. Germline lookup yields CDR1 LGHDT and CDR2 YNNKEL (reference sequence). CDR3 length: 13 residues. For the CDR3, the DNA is TGTGCCAGCAGCTCCCGTTGGGGACCTGAAGCTTTCTTT. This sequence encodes CASSSRWGPEAFF.

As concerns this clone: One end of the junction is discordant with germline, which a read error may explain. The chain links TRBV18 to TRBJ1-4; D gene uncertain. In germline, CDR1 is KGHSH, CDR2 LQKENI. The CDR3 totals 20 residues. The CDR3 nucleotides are TGTGCCAGCTCATCACCCTTTCCAGGCGGTAACCATGCAACTAATGAAAAACTGTTTTTT. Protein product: CASSSPFPGGNHATNEKLFF.

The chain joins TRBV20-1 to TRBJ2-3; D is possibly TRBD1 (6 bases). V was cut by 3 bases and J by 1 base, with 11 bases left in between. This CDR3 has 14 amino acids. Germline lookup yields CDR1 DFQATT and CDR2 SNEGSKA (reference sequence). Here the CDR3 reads CSASAGDGTDTQYF. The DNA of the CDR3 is TGCAGTGCTAGTGCAGGGGACGGCACAGATACGCAGTATTTT.

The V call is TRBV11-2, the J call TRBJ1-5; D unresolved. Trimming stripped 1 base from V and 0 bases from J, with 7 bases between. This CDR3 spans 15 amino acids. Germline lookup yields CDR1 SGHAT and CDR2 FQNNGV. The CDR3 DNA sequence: TGTGCCAGCAGCTTAGGGAGGGATAGCAATCAGCCCCAGCATTTT. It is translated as CASSLGRDSNQPQHF.

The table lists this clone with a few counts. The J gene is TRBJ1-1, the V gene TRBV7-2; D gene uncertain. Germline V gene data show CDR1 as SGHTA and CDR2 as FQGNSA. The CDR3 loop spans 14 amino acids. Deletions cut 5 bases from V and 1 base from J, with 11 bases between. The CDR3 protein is CASSASSANTEAFF. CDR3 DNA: TGTGCCAGCAGCGCAAGTAGCGCGAACACTGAAGCTTTCTTT.

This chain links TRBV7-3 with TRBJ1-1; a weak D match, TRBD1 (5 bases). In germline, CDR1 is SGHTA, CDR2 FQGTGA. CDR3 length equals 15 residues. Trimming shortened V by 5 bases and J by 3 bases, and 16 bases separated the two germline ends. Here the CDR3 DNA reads TGTGCCAGCAGCAACCCTGACAGCCAGTACACTGAAGCTTTCTTT. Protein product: CASSNPDSQYTEAFF.

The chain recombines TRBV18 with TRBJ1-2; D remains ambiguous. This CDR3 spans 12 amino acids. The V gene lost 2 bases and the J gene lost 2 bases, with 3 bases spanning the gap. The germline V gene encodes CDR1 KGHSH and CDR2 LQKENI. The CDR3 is CASSPGNYGYTF. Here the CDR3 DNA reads TGTGCCAGCTCACCAGGCAACTATGGCTACACCTTC. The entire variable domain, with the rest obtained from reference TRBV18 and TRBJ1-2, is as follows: NAGVMQNPRHLVRRRGQEARLRCSPMKGHSHVYWYRQLPEEGLKFMVYLQKENIIDESGMPKERFSAEFPKEGPSILRIQQVVRGDSAAYFCASSPGNYGYTFGSGTRLTVV.

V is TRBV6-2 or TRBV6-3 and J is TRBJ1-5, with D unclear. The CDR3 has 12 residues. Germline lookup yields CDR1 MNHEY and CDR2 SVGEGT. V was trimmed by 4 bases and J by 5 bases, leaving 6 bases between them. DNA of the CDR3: TGTGCCAGCAGTTCAGCTTATCAGCCCCAGCATTTT. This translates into CASSSAYQPQHF.

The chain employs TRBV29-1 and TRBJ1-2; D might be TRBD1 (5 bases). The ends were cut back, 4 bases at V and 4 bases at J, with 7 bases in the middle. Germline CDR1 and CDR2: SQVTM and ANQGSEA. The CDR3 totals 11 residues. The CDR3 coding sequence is TGCAGCGTTGGGGGGGGCTATGGCTACACCTTC. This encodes CSVGGGYGYTF.

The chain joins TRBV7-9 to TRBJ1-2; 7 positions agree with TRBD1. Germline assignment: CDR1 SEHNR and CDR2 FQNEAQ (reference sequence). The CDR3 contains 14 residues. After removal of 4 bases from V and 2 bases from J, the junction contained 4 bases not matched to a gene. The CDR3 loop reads CASSYRDSNYGYTF. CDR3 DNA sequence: TGTGCCAGCAGCTATAGGGACAGCAACTATGGCTACACCTTC.

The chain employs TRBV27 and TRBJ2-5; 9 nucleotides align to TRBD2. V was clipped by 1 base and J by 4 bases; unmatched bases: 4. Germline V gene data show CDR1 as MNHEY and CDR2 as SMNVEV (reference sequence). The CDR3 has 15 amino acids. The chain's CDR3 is CASSLYLAGLETQYF. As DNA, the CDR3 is TGTGCCAGCAGTTTATACCTAGCGGGGCTAGAGACCCAGTACTTC.

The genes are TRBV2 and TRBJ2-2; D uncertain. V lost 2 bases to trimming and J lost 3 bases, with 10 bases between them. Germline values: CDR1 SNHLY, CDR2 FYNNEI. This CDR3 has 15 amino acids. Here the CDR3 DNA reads TGTGCCAGCAGTGAAAGTCGAGGAGACACCGGGGAGCTGTTTTTT. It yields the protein CASSESRGDTGELFF. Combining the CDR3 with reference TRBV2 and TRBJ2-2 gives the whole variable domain EPEVTQTPSHQVTQMGQEVILRCVPISNHLYFYWYRQILGQKVEFLVSFYNNEISEKSEIFDDQFSVERPDGSNFTLKIRSTKLEDSAMYFCASSESRGDTGELFFGEGSRLTVL.

The CDR3 reads CASSSLAGGLTDTQYF. In DNA form, the CDR3 reads TGTGCCAGCAGTTCACTAGCGGGGGGCCTCACAGATACGCAGTATTTT. J is TRBJ2-3 and V is TRBV6-5, with 12 bases that match TRBD2. The trim removed 4 bases at V and 2 bases at J, leaving 4 bases unmatched. The CDR3 runs 16 residues. The germline gives CDR1 MNHEY, CDR2 SVGAGI.

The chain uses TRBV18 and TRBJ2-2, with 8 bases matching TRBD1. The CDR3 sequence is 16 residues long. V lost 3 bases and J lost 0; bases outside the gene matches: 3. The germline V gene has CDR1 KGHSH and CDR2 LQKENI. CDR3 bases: TGTGCCAGCTCACCTCAGGGGGCCGCGAACACCGGGGAGCTGTTTTTT. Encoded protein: CASSPQGAANTGELFF.

The CDR3, as DNA: TGTGCCAGCAGCAAAGATTTCCCGACAGGGGAAGACACTGAAGCTTTCTTT. It yields the protein CASSKDFPTGEDTEAFF. The chain uses TRBV21-1 and TRBJ1-1; TRBD1 reflects the table's D call only, with no check against the DNA. TRBV21-1 is classified as a pseudogene. The CDR3 length is 17 residues.